The present T cell receptor (beta chain) was sequenced within a study of T cells in narcolepsy. Study outcomes and limitations: Reportedly, autoreactive clonotypes were serially detected in patients' blood but not controls'. No autoreactive T cell clone sequences appeared in some memory CD4+ repertoires. Autoreactive HCRT-specific and TRIB2-specific clonotypes were marked in same-patient CSF-versus-blood CD4+ comparisons.

This clone showed up just once. Antigen: not known. The CDR3 consists of 15 residues. From germline, CDR1 is LGHNA and CDR2 YSLEER. The V and J ends lost 4 bases and 4 bases respectively, with 17 bases between them. TCRdb's table, derived via immunoSEQ multiplex PCR, lists solely in-frame clones and lacks some. The profile shows 35,000 or so clones, roughly 88% of them singletons. The sample comprised CD45RA- memory CD4+ T cells from PBMCs. The rearrangement links TRBV4-3 to TRBJ2-7; a possible D gene is TRBD1 (5 bases). The clonotype comes from a human donor with narcolepsy. CDR3 bases: TGCGCCAGCAGCCCAGAGGTAACAGGAAGATACGAGCAGTACTTC. This codes for CASSPEVTGRYEQYF.